This T cell receptor beta chain is drawn from a study of beta chain features in type 1 diabetes. Study-wide context: On cell yields, gender and age, patients and healthy donors were similar.

General observations from the study: Type 1 diabetes patients had moderately but significantly shorter TCRB CDR3s in all four CD4+ subsets. The study left unresolved whether HLA type influences TCRB rearrangement. It was among patients, rather than healthy donors, that naive, central memory and Treg TCRB repertoires appeared more similar.

Purity above 95% was achieved in all sorted populations. J gave up 5 bases and V 5 bases, and 7 bases lay outside the gene matches. CDR3 length: 14 residues. Germline V gene lookup returns CDR1 MDHEN and CDR2 SYDVKM. TCRB transcripts that were expressed got sequenced, as all of the isolated RNA had been reverse transcribed. Only in-frame clones appear in the TCRdb table, and some are missing; sequencing was by immunoSEQ multiplex PCR. This sample has about 640,000 clones; roughly an eighth occur once, and the top ten carry over 0.1%. This clone was detected only a few times. The target antigen is unknown.

This chain joins TRBV28 and TRBJ2-3, with 7 positions matching TRBD1. What was sequenced was naive CD4+ T cells from blood. The sequence was collected from a man younger than 40 with type 1 diabetes. As DNA, the CDR3 is TGTGCCAGCAGTGTATCGCAGGGGGAAGATACGCAGTATTTT. It encodes CASSVSQGEDTQYF.